The table lists the clone carrying this TCR beta chain with a few counts. RNA was extracted and reverse transcribed into cDNA as the sequencing template. The method was immunoSEQ multiplex PCR; TCRdb's version includes in-frame clones alone and lacks a portion of them. The sample holds under 300,000 clones, 60% seen once. The sample belongs to a study of CD8+ T cells in alopecia areata. The treatment here: oral pan-JAK inhibitor, 5-10 mg twice daily. This sequence originates from a human donor with alopecia areata. The sample here was CD4+ T cells sorted from blood, taken at week 52, from a patient treated with tofacitinib.

In DNA form, the CDR3 reads TGTGCCAGCAGTTACCGGGACAGTTTAGGCAATCAGCCCCAGCATTTT. Its protein is CASSYRDSLGNQPQHF. J is TRBJ1-5 and V is TRBV6-5; 7 nucleotides agree with TRBD1. CDR3 length equals 16 residues. The germline V gene encodes CDR1 MNHEY and CDR2 SVGAGI. V lost 2 bases to trimming and J lost 2 bases; unmatched junction nucleotides: 6.